What follows is one T cell receptor (beta chain) and its context. The antigen is undetermined. These data originate in a study of long-term antiretroviral therapy in people with HIV. The study, taken as a whole, reports: Someone took the blood between about 2003 and 2017, maybe while older ART regimens were in use.

The assay, immunoSEQ v3.0, was run at survey level. For every sample, sequencing targeted 40,000-50,000 T-cell genomes. Here immunoSEQ multiplex PCR was the method, and the copy in TCRdb shows in-frame clones only, minus some. The sample lists over 20,000 clones; 85% were seen once. Germline loops: CDR1 ENHRY, CDR2 SYGVKD. The V gene lost 11 bases and the J gene lost 3 bases, with 12 bases spanning the gap. The CDR3 is 12 amino acids. The chain links TRBV10-3 to TRBJ2-3; either TRBD1 or TRBD2 may fit D (6 bases each). The clonotype comes from a middle-aged man with HIV. Material: unsorted PBMCs, obtained 1.6 years after starting antiretroviral therapy. The CDR3 coding sequence is TGTGCCTCCACAGGGACTACAGATACGCAGTATTTT. Amino acid sequence: CASTGTTDTQYF.